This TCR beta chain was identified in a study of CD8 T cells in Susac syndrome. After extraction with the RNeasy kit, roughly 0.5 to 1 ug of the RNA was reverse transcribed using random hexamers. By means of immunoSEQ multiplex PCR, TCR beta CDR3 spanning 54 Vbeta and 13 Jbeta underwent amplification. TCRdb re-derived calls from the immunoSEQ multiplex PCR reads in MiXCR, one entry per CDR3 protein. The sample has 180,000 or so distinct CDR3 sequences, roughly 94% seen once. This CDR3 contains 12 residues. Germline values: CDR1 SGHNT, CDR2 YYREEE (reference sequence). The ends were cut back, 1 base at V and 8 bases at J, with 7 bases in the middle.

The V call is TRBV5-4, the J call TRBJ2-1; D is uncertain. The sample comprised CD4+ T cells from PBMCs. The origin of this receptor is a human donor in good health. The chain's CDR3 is CASSLLGYEQFF. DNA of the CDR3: TGTGCCAGCAGCTTGTTGGGATATGAGCAGTTCTTC.